These 18 T cell receptor beta chains share one sample of origin, sequenced in a study of blood T cell repertoires in COVID-19. The protocol was immunoSEQ multiplex PCR, while the TCRdb copy is restricted to in-frame clones and leaves out a portion. The table includes over 200,000 clones, around 90% detected once. The sample was PBMCs or T cells enriched from blood (not recorded which). These receptors were obtained from a man aged 25-45 years who had recovered from COVID-19.

This chain links TRBV7-9 with TRBJ1-1; 7 bases match TRBD1. CDR3 length equals 14 residues. Germline CDR1 SEHNR, CDR2 FQNEAQ (reference sequence). The trim removed 5 bases at V and 8 bases at J, leaving 11 bases unmatched. Here the CDR3 DNA reads TGTGCCAGCAGCGTTACCTTCGGGACAGAAGAAGCTTTCTTT. Residues: CASSVTFGTEEAFF.

The rearrangement joins TRBV6-1 to TRBJ1-1; D remains ambiguous. Germline values: CDR1 MNHNS, CDR2 SASEGT. Trimming removed 0 bases from V and 14 bases from J, with 19 bases in between. The length of the CDR3 is 14 residues. CDR3 residues: CASSEARPPESSFF. CDR3 sequence (DNA): TGTGCCAGCAGTGAAGCGCGTCCACCCGAGTCTAGCTTCTTT.

The gene calls are TRBV6-2 or TRBV6-3 and TRBJ2-7; 7 bases agree with TRBD1. The V segment lost 3 bases and the J segment 2 bases; nucleotides outside the gene matches: 10. This CDR3 comprises 16 residues. From germline, CDR1 is MNHEY and CDR2 SVGEGT. As DNA, the CDR3 is TGTGCCAGCAGTTATAATGGGTGGGACAGCCCCTACGAGCAGTACTTC. This gives the protein CASSYNGWDSPYEQYF.

The V gene is TRBV18, the J gene TRBJ1-3; D is undetermined. There are 13 residues in the CDR3. Germline CDR1 KGHSH, CDR2 LQKENI. V was trimmed by 5 bases and J by 0 bases, leaving 5 bases between them. DNA for the CDR3: TGTGCCAGCTCATCTATCTCTGGAAACACCATATATTTT. This codes for CASSSISGNTIYF.

The chain combines TRBV7-2 with TRBJ1-2, with TRBD1 matching 8 bases. The V segment lost 5 bases and the J segment 2 bases; nucleotides outside the gene matches: 13. The CDR3 length is 17 residues. Germline CDR1 and CDR2: SGHTA and FQGNSA. As DNA, the CDR3 is TGTGCCAGCAGCACTATCACTTCAGGGGGCCCAAACTATGGCTACACCTTC. Its translation is CASSTITSGGPNYGYTF.

Notes on this clone: Other DNA sequences in this sample translate to the same CDR3. V usage is TRBV6-1 and J usage is TRBJ2-7; perhaps TRBD1 as D (5 bases). Trimming pared 2 bases from V and 0 bases from J, leaving 5 bases between. The CDR3 runs 13 residues. CDR1 MNHNS and CDR2 SASEGT come from the germline V gene. The CDR3 nucleotides are TGTGCCAGCAGTGAAAGGGGCTCCTACGAGCAGTACTTC. It encodes CASSERGSYEQYF.

V gene TRBV10-3 combines with J gene TRBJ2-3; 10 bases map to TRBD1. Looked up from germline, CDR1 is ENHRY and CDR2 is SYGVKD. The CDR3 spans 16 residues. With V trimmed by 4 bases and J by 3 bases, 7 bases remained unmatched. The CDR3 spells CAISGQGARKTDTQYF. In DNA, the CDR3 is TGTGCCATCAGTGGACAGGGGGCAAGGAAGACAGATACGCAGTATTTT.

This CDR3 reads CASSQENRGFHEQYF. In DNA, the CDR3 is TGCGCCAGCAGCCAAGAAAACAGGGGATTCCACGAGCAGTACTTC. The rearrangement joins TRBV4-1 to TRBJ2-7; 7 nucleotides agree with TRBD1. The CDR3 contains 15 residues. The V and J ends lost 0 bases and 5 bases, in that order; junction bases with no gene match: 7. Germline loops: CDR1 MGHRA, CDR2 YSYEKL.

CDR3 amino acids: CAWKGLGTGGTYEQYF. The CDR3 DNA reads as TGTGCCTGGAAGGGTCTGGGGACAGGGGGCACCTACGAGCAGTACTTC. This chain uses TRBV30 with TRBJ2-7; 12 bases fit TRBD1. J lost 2 bases, V lost 4 bases, and 9 bases had no gene match. From germline, CDR1 is GTSNPN and CDR2 SVGIG (reference sequence). The CDR3 consists of 16 residues. Complete variable domain (other parts from reference TRBV30 and TRBJ2-7): SQTIHQWPATLVQPVGSPLSLECTVEGTSNPNLYWYRQAAGRGLQLLFYSVGIGQISSEVPQNLSASRPQDRQFILSSKKLLLSDSGFYLCAWKGLGTGGTYEQYFGPGTRLTVT.

The chain joins TRBV5-8 to TRBJ2-1, with 8 bases aligning to TRBD2. The CDR3 sequence is 13 residues long. CDR1 is SGHTS and CDR2 is YDEGEE in the germline V gene. V gave up 1 base and J gave up 12 bases; unmatched junction bases: 6. CDR3 in DNA: TGTGCCAGCAGCTTGCCCGGGACTAGGGGGCAGTTCTTC. Translated: CASSLPGTRGQFF.

CDR3 in amino acids: CASSLSSEFGEKLFF. Written as DNA, the CDR3 is TGTGCCAGCAGCTTGTCTAGCGAGTTCGGTGAAAAACTGTTTTTT. The chain is built from TRBV5-6 and TRBJ1-4; D is unresolved. The V gene lost 1 base and the J gene lost 7 bases, with 14 bases spanning the gap. Germline V lookup: CDR1 SGHDT, CDR2 YYEEEE. This CDR3 region has 15 residues.

The chain is built from TRBV10-3 and TRBJ1-6; tentative D call: TRBD1 (6 bases). Trimming stripped 0 bases from V and 3 bases from J, with 6 bases between. Germline CDR1 is ENHRY and CDR2 is SYGVKD. The length of the CDR3 is 15 residues. The CDR3 region has the DNA TGTGCCATCAGTGAGTCGACAGGCTATAATTCACCCCTCCACTTT. This codes for CAISESTGYNSPLHF.

The chain is built from TRBV7-8 and TRBJ2-1, with 14 bases aligning to TRBD2. The ends lost 5 bases at V and 4 bases at J; junction bases unmatched: 10. The CDR3 has 18 amino acids. The germline gives CDR1 SGHVS, CDR2 FQNEAQ. For the CDR3, the DNA is TGTGCCAGCAGCCTAGGACTAGCGGGGGGACCCCTATACAATGAGCAGTTCTTC. Amino acid sequence: CASSLGLAGGPLYNEQFF. Using reference TRBV7-8 and TRBJ2-1 for the parts outside the CDR3, the full variable domain is GAGVSQSPRYKVAKRGQDVALRCDPISGHVSLFWYQQALGQGPEFLTYFQNEAQLDKSGLPSDRFFAERPEGSVSTLKIQRTQQEDSAVYLCASSLGLAGGPLYNEQFFGPGTRLTVL.

The chain uses TRBV7-6 and TRBJ1-1, with 8 bases that match TRBD1. This CDR3 region has 16 residues. Germline lookup yields CDR1 SGHVS and CDR2 FNYEAQ. V lost 0 bases and J lost 3; bases outside the gene matches: 6. This CDR3 reads CASSLAGQGLDTEAFF. The CDR3 DNA is TGTGCCAGCAGCTTAGCCGGACAGGGCTTGGACACTGAAGCTTTCTTT. The variable domain in full, with the rest retrieved from reference TRBV7-6 and TRBJ1-1, is GAGVSQSPRYKVTKRGQDVALRCDPISGHVSLYWYRQALGQGPEFLTYFNYEAQQDKSGLPNDRFSAERPEGSISTLTIQRTEQRDSAMYRCASSLAGQGLDTEAFFGQGTRLTVV.

This chain links TRBV6-1 with TRBJ2-7; the match to TRBD1 covers 8 bases. CDR3 length: 16 amino acids. V dropped 2 bases and J dropped 3; count of bases not matched to a gene: 9. CDR1 and CDR2 from the germline V gene are MNHNS and SASEGT. DNA of the CDR3: TGTGCCAGCAGTGAACGGGGGCAGGGGGCCAACTACGAGCAGTACTTC. Translating gives CASSERGQGANYEQYF.

This chain uses TRBV5-1 with TRBJ2-7; D might be TRBD1 (7 bases). The V and J ends lost 4 bases and 6 bases respectively, with 14 bases between them. The CDR3 length is 13 residues. Germline lookup yields CDR1 SGHRS and CDR2 YFSETQ. The CDR3 here is CASSIGGGGEQYF. The DNA of the CDR3 is TGCGCCAGCAGCATAGGAGGGGGCGGCGAGCAGTACTTC.

The chain carries TRBV19 and TRBJ1-1, with D possibly TRBD1 on 5 matching bases. Trimming cost V 7 bases and J 7 bases, with 13 bases left between them. The germline V gene encodes CDR1 LNHDA and CDR2 SQIVND (reference sequence). The CDR3 has 12 amino acids. The CDR3 loop is CASKPRVGEAFF. In nucleotides, the CDR3 is TGTGCCAGTAAACCCAGGGTTGGTGAAGCTTTCTTT.

The chain uses TRBV10-3 and TRBJ1-1; D is possibly TRBD1 (5 bases). Trimming took off 3 bases at V and 8 bases at J, with 7 bases between the two ends. The germline CDR1 and CDR2 sequences are ENHRY and SYGVKD. There are 11 residues in the CDR3. CDR3 in amino acids: CAISDRGEAFF. The CDR3, as DNA: TGTGCCATCAGTGATCGGGGGGAAGCTTTCTTT.